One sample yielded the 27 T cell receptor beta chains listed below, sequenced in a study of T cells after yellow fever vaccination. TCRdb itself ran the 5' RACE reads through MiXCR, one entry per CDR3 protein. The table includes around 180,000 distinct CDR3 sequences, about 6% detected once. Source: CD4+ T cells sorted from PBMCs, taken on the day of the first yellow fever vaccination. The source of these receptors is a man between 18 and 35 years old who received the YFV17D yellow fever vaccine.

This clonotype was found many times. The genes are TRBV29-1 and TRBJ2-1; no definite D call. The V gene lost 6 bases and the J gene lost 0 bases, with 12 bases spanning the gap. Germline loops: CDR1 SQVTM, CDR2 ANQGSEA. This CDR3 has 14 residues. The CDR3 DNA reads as TGCAGCGTCCGCCCGGTGAGCTCCTACAATGAGCAGTTCTTC. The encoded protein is CSVRPVSSYNEQFF.

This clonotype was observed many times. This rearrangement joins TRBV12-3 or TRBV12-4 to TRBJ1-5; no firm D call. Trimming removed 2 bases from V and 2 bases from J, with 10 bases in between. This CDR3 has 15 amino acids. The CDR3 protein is CASSLSSWGNQPQHF. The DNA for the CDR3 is TGTGCCAGCAGTTTATCCAGCTGGGGCAATCAGCCCCAGCATTTT.

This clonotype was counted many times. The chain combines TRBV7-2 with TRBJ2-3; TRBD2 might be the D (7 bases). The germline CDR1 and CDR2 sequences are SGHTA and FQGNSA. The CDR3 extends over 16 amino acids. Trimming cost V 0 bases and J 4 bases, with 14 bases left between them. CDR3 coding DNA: TGTGCCAGCAGCTTAGCGGGGGGGCCGAGGTCAGATACGCAGTATTTT. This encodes CASSLAGGPRSDTQYF.

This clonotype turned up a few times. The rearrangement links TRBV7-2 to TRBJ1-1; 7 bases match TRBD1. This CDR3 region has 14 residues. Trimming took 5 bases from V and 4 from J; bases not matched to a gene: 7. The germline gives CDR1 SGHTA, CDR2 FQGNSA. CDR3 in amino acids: CASSPRGRFTEAFF. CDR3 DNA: TGTGCCAGCAGCCCAAGGGGGCGCTTCACTGAAGCTTTCTTT. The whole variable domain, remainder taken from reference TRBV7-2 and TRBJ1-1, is GAGVSQSPSNKVTEKGKDVELRCDPISGHTALYWYRQSLGQGLEFLIYFQGNSAPDKSGLPSDRFSAERTGGSVSTLTIQRTQQEDSAVYLCASSPRGRFTEAFFGQGTRLTVV.

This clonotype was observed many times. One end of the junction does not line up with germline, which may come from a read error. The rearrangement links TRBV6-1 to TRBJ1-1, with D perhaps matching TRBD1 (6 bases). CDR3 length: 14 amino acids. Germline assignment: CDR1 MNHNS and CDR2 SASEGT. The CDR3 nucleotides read TGTGCCAGCGGTGAAGGAGGGGGGCTTTTTGAAGCTTTCTTT. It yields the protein CASGEGGGLFEAFF.

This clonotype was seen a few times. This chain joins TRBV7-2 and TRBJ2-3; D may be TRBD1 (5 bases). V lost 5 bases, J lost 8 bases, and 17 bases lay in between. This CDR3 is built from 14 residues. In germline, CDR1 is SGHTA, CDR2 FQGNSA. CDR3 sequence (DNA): TGTGCCAGCAGCCAAGGGGCCACAGTGGGTACGCAGTATTTT. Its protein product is CASSQGATVGTQYF.

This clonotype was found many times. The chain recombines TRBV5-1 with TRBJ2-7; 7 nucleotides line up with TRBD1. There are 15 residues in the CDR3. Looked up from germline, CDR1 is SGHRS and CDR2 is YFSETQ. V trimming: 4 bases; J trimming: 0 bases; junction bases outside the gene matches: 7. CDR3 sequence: CASSPDRISSYEQYF. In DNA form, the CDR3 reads TGCGCCAGCAGCCCGGACAGGATATCCTCCTACGAGCAGTACTTC.

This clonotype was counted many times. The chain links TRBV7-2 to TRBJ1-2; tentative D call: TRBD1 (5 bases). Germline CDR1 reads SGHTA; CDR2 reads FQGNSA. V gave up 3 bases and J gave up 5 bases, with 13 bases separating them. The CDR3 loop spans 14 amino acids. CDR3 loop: CASSFGGREYGYTF. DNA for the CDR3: TGTGCCAGCAGCTTCGGCGGCAGGGAATATGGCTACACCTTC.

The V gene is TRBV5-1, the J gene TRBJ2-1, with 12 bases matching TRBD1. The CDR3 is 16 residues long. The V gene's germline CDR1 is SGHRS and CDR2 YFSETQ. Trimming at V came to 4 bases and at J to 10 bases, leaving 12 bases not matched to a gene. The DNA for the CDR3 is TGCGCCAGCAGCCCCGGGTCGGGACAGGGGGCAAAGGAGCAGTTCTTC. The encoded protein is CASSPGSGQGAKEQFF. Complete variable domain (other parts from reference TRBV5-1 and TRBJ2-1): KAGVTQTPRYLIKTRGQQVTLSCSPISGHRSVSWYQQTPGQGLQFLFEYFSETQRNKGNFPGRFSGRQFSNSRSEMNVSTLELGDSALYLCASSPGSGQGAKEQFFGPGTRLTVL.

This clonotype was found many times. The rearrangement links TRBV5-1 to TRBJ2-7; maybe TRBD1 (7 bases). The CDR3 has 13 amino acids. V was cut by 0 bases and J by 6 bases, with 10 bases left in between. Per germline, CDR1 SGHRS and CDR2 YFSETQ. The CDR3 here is CASSLEQGGEQYF. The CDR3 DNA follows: TGCGCCAGCAGCTTGGAGCAGGGGGGCGAGCAGTACTTC.

The CDR3 DNA reads as TGTGCCAGCAGTGGTGGGCTCTTGGAGACCCAGTACTTC. This codes for CASSGGLLETQYF. The rearrangement joins TRBV2 to TRBJ2-5; D is uncertain. Trimming took 4 bases from V and 5 from J, leaving 11 bases between them. Per germline, CDR1 SNHLY and CDR2 FYNNEI. The CDR3 covers 13 residues.

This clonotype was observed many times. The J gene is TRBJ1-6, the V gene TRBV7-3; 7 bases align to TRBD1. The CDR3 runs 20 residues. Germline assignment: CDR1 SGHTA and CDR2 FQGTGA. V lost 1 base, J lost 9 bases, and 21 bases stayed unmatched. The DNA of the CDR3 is TGTGCCAGCAGCTTAATCCGACAGGGAACTAACCCATCCCGGGGTTCACCCCTCCACTTT. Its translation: CASSLIRQGTNPSRGSPLHF.

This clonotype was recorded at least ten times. CDR3 amino acids: CASSLAPLDTQYF. For the CDR3, the DNA is TGCGCCAGCAGCTTGGCCCCGTTAGATACGCAGTATTTT. J is TRBJ2-3 and V is TRBV5-1; D call uncertain. This CDR3 is built from 13 residues. Germline V gene lookup returns CDR1 SGHRS and CDR2 YFSETQ. V dropped 0 bases and J dropped 5 bases, with 7 bases sitting between them. Full variable domain (remainder filled in from reference TRBV5-1 and TRBJ2-3): KAGVTQTPRYLIKTRGQQVTLSCSPISGHRSVSWYQQTPGQGLQFLFEYFSETQRNKGNFPGRFSGRQFSNSRSEMNVSTLELGDSALYLCASSLAPLDTQYFGPGTRLTVL.

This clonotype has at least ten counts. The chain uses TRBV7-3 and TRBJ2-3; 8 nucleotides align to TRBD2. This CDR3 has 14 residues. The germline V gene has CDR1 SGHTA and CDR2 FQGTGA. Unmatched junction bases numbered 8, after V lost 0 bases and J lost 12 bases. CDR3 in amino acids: CASSLTITGTRQYF. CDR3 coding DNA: TGTGCCAGCAGCTTAACGATAACCGGGACTAGACAGTATTTT.

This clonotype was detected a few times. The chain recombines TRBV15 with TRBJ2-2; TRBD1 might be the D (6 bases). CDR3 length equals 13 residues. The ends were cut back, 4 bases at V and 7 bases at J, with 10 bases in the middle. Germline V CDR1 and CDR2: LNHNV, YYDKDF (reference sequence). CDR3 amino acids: CATSIQGNGELFF. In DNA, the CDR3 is TGTGCCACCAGCATTCAGGGGAACGGGGAGCTGTTTTTT. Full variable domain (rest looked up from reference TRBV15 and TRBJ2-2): DAMVIQNPRYQVTQFGKPVTLSCSQTLNHNVMYWYQQKSSQAPKLLFHYYDKDFNNEADTPDNFQSRRPNTSFCFLDIRSPGLGDTAMYLCATSIQGNGELFFGEGSRLTVL.

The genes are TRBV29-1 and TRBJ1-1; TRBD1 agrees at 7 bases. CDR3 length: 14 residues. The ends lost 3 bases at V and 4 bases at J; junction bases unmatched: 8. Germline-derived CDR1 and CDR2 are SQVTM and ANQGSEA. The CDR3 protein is CSVDSGRGGTEAFF. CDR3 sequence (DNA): TGCAGCGTTGATTCGGGCAGGGGGGGCACTGAAGCTTTCTTT.

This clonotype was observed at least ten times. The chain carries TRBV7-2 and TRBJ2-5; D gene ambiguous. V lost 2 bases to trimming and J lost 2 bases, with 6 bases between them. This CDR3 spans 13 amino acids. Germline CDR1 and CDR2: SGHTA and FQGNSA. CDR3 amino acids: CASSLNWQETQYF. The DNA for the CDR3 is TGTGCCAGCAGCTTAAACTGGCAAGAGACCCAGTACTTC.

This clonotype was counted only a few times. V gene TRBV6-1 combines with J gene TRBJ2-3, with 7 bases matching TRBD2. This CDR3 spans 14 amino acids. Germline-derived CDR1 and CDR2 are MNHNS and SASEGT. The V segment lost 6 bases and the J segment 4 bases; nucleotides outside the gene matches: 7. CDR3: CASSFPGLPDTQYF. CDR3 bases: TGTGCCAGCAGCTTCCCGGGACTACCAGATACGCAGTATTTT.

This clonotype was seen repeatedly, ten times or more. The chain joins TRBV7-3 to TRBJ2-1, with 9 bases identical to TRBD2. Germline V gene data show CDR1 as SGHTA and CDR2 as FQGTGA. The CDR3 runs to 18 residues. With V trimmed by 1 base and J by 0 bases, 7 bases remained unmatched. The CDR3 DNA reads TGTGCCAGCAGCTTAAGGGCGCGGGGGGGAAGCTCCTACAATGAGCAGTTCTTC. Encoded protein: CASSLRARGGSSYNEQFF.

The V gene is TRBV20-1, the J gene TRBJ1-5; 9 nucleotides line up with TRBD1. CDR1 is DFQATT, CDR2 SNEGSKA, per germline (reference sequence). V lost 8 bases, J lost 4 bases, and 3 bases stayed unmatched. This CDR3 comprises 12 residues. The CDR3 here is CSTGTGNQPQHF. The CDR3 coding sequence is TGCAGTACCGGGACAGGGAATCAGCCCCAGCATTTT.

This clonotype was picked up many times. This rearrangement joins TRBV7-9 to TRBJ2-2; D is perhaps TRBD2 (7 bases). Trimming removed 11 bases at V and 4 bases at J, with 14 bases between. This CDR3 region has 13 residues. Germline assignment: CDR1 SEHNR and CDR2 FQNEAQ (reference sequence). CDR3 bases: TGTGCCGGCCGGGGGGCGGCCACCGGGGAGCTGTTTTTT. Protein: CAGRGAATGELFF. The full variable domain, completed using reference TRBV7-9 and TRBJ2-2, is DTGVSQNPRHKITKRGQNVTFRCDPISEHNRLYWYRQTLGQGPEFLTYFQNEAQLEKSRLLSDRFSAERPKGSFSTLEIQRTEQGDSAMYLCAGRGAATGELFFGEGSRLTVL.

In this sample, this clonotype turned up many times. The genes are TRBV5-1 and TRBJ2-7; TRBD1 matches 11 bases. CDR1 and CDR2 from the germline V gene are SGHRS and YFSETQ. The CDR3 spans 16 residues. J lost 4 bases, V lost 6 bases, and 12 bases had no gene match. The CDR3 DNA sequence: TGCGCCAGCAACCCTGGGACAGGGGGACCCTCGTACGAGCAGTACTTC. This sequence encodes CASNPGTGGPSYEQYF.

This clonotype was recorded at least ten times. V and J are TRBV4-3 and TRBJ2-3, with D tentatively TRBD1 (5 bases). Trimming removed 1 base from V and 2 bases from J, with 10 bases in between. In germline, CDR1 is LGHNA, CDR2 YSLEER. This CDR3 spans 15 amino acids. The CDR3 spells CASSQAAGLTDTQYF. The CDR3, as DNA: TGCGCCAGCAGCCAAGCCGCAGGGCTCACAGATACGCAGTATTTT.

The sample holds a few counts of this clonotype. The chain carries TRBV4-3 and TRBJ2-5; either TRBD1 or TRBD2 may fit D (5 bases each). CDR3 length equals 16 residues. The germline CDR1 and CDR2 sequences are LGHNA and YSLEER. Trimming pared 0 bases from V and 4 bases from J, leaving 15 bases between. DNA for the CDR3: TGCGCCAGCAGCCAAGAAGCCCGGGTGAGGGGAGAGACCCAGTACTTC. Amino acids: CASSQEARVRGETQYF.

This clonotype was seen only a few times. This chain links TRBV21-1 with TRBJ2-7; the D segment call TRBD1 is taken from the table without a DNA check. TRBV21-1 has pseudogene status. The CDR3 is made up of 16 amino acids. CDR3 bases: TGTGCCAGCAGCCCTCTCCGACGGCAGGGGGCATACGAGCAGTACTTC. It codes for CASSPLRRQGAYEQYF.

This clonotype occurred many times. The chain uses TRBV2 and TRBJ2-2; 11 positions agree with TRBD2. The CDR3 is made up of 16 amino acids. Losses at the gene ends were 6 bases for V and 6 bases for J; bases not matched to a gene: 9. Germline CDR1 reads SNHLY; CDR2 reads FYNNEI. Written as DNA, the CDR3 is TGTGCCAGCAGGGAAAGGCTAGCGGGGGGCGCCGGGGAGCTGTTTTTT. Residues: CASRERLAGGAGELFF. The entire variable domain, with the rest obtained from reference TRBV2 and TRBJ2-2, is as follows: EPEVTQTPSHQVTQMGQEVILRCVPISNHLYFYWYRQILGQKVEFLVSFYNNEISEKSEIFDDQFSVERPDGSNFTLKIRSTKLEDSAMYFCASRERLAGGAGELFFGEGSRLTVL.

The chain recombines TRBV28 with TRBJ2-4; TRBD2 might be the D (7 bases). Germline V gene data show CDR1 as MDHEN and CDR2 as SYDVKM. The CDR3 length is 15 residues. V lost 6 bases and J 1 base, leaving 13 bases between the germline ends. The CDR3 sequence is CASSSRGAAKNIQYF. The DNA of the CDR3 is TGTGCCAGCAGCTCCCGGGGGGCGGCCAAAAACATTCAGTACTTC.